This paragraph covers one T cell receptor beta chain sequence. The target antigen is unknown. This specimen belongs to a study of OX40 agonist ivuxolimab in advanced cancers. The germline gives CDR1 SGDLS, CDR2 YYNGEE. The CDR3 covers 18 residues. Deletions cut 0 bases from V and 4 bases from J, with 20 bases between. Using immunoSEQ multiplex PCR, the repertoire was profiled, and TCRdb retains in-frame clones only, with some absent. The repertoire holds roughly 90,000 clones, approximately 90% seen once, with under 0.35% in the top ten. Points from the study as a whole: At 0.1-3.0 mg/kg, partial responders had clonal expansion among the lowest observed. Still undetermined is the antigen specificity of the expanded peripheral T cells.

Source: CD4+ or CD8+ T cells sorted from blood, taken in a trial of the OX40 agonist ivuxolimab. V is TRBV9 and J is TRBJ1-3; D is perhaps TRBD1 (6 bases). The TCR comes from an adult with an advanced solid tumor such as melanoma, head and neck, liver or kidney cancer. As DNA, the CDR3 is TGTGCCAGCAGCGTAGGGCCCCGACAAAGGGGGTCGGGAAACACCATATATTTT. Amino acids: CASSVGPRQRGSGNTIYF.